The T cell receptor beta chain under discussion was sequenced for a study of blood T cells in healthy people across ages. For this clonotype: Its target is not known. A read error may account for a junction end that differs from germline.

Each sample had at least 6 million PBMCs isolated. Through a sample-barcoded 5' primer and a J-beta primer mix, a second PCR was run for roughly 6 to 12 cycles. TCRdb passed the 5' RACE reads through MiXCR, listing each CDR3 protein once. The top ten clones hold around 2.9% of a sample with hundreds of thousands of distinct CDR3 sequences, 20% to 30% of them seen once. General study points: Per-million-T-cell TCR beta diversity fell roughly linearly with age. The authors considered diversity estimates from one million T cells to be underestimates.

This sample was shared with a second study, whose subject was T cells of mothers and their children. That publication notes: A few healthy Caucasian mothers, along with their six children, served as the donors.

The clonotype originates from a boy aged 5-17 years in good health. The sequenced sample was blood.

The CDR3 nucleotides read TGCAGCGTGGAAGGGGACAGGGCTGGCTACACCTTC. It encodes CSVEGDRAGYTF. The chain uses TRBV29-1 and TRBJ1-2; 9 nucleotides line up with TRBD1. The CDR3 extends over 12 amino acids. CDR1 is SQVTM, CDR2 ANQGSEA, per germline.